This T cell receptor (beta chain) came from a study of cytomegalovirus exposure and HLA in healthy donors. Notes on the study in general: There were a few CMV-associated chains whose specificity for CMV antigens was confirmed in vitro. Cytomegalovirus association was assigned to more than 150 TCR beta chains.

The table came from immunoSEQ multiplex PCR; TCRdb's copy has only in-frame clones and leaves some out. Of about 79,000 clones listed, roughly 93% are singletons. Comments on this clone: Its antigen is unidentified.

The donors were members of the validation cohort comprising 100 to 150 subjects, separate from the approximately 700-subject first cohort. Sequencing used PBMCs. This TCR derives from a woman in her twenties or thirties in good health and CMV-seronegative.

CDR3 region: CASSDTVAEAFF. The CDR3 DNA is TGTGCCAGCAGTGATACAGTAGCTGAAGCTTTCTTT. The J gene is TRBJ1-1, the V gene TRBV6-5; D is unresolved. The length of the CDR3 is 12 residues. Trimming cost V 5 bases and J 6 bases, with 10 bases left between them. Germline lookup yields CDR1 MNHEY and CDR2 SVGAGI.